This TCR beta chain was captured by sequencing in a study of blood T cell repertoires in COVID-19. The wider study: COVID-19 samples from acute and convalescent phases originated in the United States, Italy and Spain. Sample material is recorded as cDNA or gDNA derived from T cells, B-cell-depleted T cells, or PBMCs.

Sequencing was performed with immunoSEQ multiplex PCR; in TCRdb, only in-frame clones are kept and a portion is missing. The top ten clones hold about 4.4% of a sample with 260,000 or so clones, roughly 82% of them seen once. Trimming removed 6 bases from V and 4 bases from J, with 22 bases in between. Germline values: CDR1 MDHEN, CDR2 SYDVKM. The CDR3 length is 16 residues. This sequence joins TRBV28 and TRBJ2-7; maybe TRBD2 (6 bases). Sequencing was done on a sample of peripheral blood. The sequence was obtained from a woman between 65 and 79 years old with acute or convalescent COVID-19. The CDR3 loop reads CASSSSRTGVNYEQYF. The CDR3 region has the DNA TGTGCCAGCAGCTCATCCCGGACGGGGGTCAATTACGAGCAGTACTTC.